The 30 T cell receptor beta chains listed next were all sequenced from one sample in a study of blood T cell repertoires in COVID-19. This table comes from immunoSEQ multiplex PCR, and its TCRdb copy is limited to in-frame clones, with some not included. The sample shows around 120,000 clones, around 87% of them seen only once. The source material was peripheral blood. These receptors were obtained from a woman aged 60-75 years with COVID-19, enrolled during active disease.

This rearrangement joins TRBV19 to TRBJ1-5; D gene ambiguous. Germline assignment: CDR1 LNHDA and CDR2 SQIVND (reference sequence). The CDR3 spans 15 residues. V was trimmed by 1 base and J by 2 bases, leaving 9 bases between them. The CDR3 DNA is TGTGCCAGTAGTATAGGAACTACGGGCAATCAGCCCCAGCATTTT. It encodes CASSIGTTGNQPQHF.

J is TRBJ1-2 and V is TRBV28; weak D call: TRBD1 (6 bases). The CDR3 loop spans 14 amino acids. The germline CDR1 and CDR2 sequences are MDHEN and SYDVKM. Trimming removed 7 bases at V and 2 bases at J, with 14 bases between. The CDR3 spells CASTAGGRNYGYTF. Here the CDR3 DNA reads TGTGCCAGCACCGCGGGGGGGCGGAACTATGGCTACACCTTC.

V usage is TRBV13 and J usage is TRBJ2-1; perhaps TRBD2 as D (5 bases). CDR3 size: 16 residues. The V end lost 2 bases, the J end lost 8 bases, and 19 bases lay between the germline ends. CDR1 and CDR2 from the germline V gene are PRHDT and FYEKMQ (reference sequence). CDR3 residues: CASSLRPTGGYYEQFF. CDR3 in DNA: TGTGCCAGCAGCTTACGACCTACCGGAGGATATTATGAGCAGTTCTTC.

The chain joins TRBV5-8 to TRBJ1-5; D is ambiguous. The CDR3 is 13 residues long. V dropped 1 base and J dropped 5 bases, with 7 bases sitting between them. CDR1 is SGHTS, CDR2 YDEGEE, per germline. In nucleotides, the CDR3 is TGTGCCAGCAGCTTGTTTCGCGATCAGCCCCAGCATTTT. The encoded protein is CASSLFRDQPQHF.

The V gene is TRBV5-6, the J gene TRBJ2-3; D is undetermined. The V gene's germline CDR1 is SGHDT and CDR2 YYEEEE. V was clipped by 0 bases and J by 4 bases, with 9 bases between them. The CDR3 covers 14 residues. The DNA of the CDR3 is TGTGCCAGCAGCTTGGCCATTGTCCCAGATACGCAGTATTTT. It is translated as CASSLAIVPDTQYF.

This clone was counted between two and nine times. The CDR3 DNA is TGTGCCAGCAGTTCTACAGGGAAAAGGGATGGCTACACCTTC. It is translated as CASSSTGKRDGYTF. V gene TRBV6-2 or TRBV6-3 combines with J gene TRBJ1-2, with D perhaps TRBD1 (6 bases). V gave up 4 bases and J gave up 6 bases, with 15 bases separating them. The CDR3 spans 14 residues. Looked up from germline, CDR1 is MNHEY and CDR2 is SVGEGT.

The chain links TRBV21-1 to TRBJ2-7; the tabulated D call, TRBD2, remains unverified against the DNA. TRBV21-1 is tagged as a pseudogene. This CDR3 region has 19 residues. CDR3 nucleotide sequence: TGTGCCAGCAGCAAAGCGCTTTCCCTCCTAGGCAGTCAGCTCTACGAGCAGTACTTC. This sequence encodes CASSKALSLLGSQLYEQYF.

The chain is built from TRBV5-1 and TRBJ1-1; D might be TRBD1 (5 bases). In germline, CDR1 is SGHRS, CDR2 YFSETQ. This CDR3 comprises 15 residues. The germline V and J ends were trimmed by 0 bases and 3 bases, with 12 bases remaining between them. DNA of the CDR3: TGCGCCAGCAGCTTGGAAGGGTGGGGCGACACTGAAGCTTTCTTT. This translates into CASSLEGWGDTEAFF.

The chain joins TRBV27 to TRBJ2-7; D unclear. Germline-derived CDR1 and CDR2 are MNHEY and SMNVEV (reference sequence). This CDR3 is 13 amino acids long. Trimming left V 2 bases short and J 3 bases short, with 8 bases between. CDR3 nucleotide sequence: TGTGCCAGCAGTTTAAACATATACTACGAGCAGTACTTC. Translating gives CASSLNIYYEQYF.

The V call is TRBV27, the J call TRBJ1-5; D gene uncertain. CDR1 is MNHEY, CDR2 SMNVEV, per germline (reference sequence). Trimming stripped 5 bases from V and 5 bases from J, with 16 bases between. CDR3 size: 15 residues. This CDR3 reads CASSLTPLSHQPQHF. The CDR3 nucleotides are TGTGCCAGCAGTCTCACACCACTATCTCATCAGCCCCAGCATTTT.

The rearrangement joins TRBV9 to TRBJ2-3, with 7 bases aligning to TRBD2. CDR1 and CDR2 (germline): SGDLS, YYNGEE. With 0 bases clipped from V and 3 bases from J, the junction kept 7 bases outside the gene matches. The CDR3 loop spans 16 amino acids. The CDR3 protein is CASSVDRQRGTDTQYF. CDR3 coding DNA: TGTGCCAGCAGCGTAGATCGTCAGCGGGGAACAGATACGCAGTATTTT.

V and J are TRBV5-1 and TRBJ1-4; TRBD1 aligns across 9 bases. Germline V gene data show CDR1 as SGHRS and CDR2 as YFSETQ. V lost 4 bases and J lost 8; bases outside the gene matches: 9. This CDR3 has 15 residues. The CDR3 DNA sequence: TGCGCCAGCAGCCCGGACAGGGGAAGAGGGGAAAAACTGTTTTTT. It is translated as CASSPDRGRGEKLFF.

In its sample, this clone was seen a few times. This chain connects TRBV6-2 or TRBV6-3 to TRBJ2-6; D remains unclear. Trimming took 3 bases from V and 0 from J, leaving 6 bases between them. CDR3 length: 15 amino acids. Germline V gene lookup returns CDR1 MNHEY and CDR2 SVGEGT. The DNA of the CDR3 is TGTGCCAGCAGTTATCTCAGCTCTGGGGCCAACGTCCTGACTTTC. As protein: CASSYLSSGANVLTF.

In its sample, this clone was seen a few times. The rearrangement joins TRBV9 to TRBJ1-4; D is unresolved. V dropped 0 bases and J dropped 5 bases, with 11 bases sitting between them. Germline CDR1 is SGDLS and CDR2 is YYNGEE. CDR3 length: 15 residues. The CDR3 coding sequence is TGTGCCAGCAGCGTAGGGGTCGGGGTGAATGAAAAACTGTTTTTT. Protein product: CASSVGVGVNEKLFF.

The chain has TRBV27 and TRBJ2-1; 9 bases map to TRBD2. Germline V gene lookup returns CDR1 MNHEY and CDR2 SMNVEV (reference sequence). V lost 5 bases to trimming and J lost 10 bases; unmatched junction nucleotides: 12. The CDR3 covers 15 residues. The CDR3 spells CASSPGGGGAWEQFF. CDR3 bases: TGTGCCAGCAGTCCGGGAGGCGGGGGGGCCTGGGAGCAGTTCTTC.

This rearrangement joins TRBV4-3 to TRBJ1-3; D unresolved. Germline CDR1 and CDR2: LGHNA and YSLEER. This CDR3 has 15 residues. The V end lost 0 bases, the J end lost 6 bases, and 12 bases lay between the germline ends. This CDR3 reads CASSQELTSQNTIYF. The CDR3 DNA reads TGCGCCAGCAGCCAAGAACTGACAAGCCAAAACACCATATATTTT.

V usage is TRBV7-2 and J usage is TRBJ2-5; TRBD2 agrees at 9 bases. This CDR3 region has 16 residues. Germline V gene data show CDR1 as SGHTA and CDR2 as FQGNSA. V was pared by 1 base and J by 1 base, with 4 bases of the junction left unmatched. The CDR3 DNA reads as TGTGCCAGCAGCTTAGGGCGGCGGGGGGGCCAAGAGACCCAGTACTTC. Translating it yields CASSLGRRGGQETQYF.

This clone came up once. This chain connects TRBV9 to TRBJ1-3; D uncertain. Germline assignment: CDR1 SGDLS and CDR2 YYNGEE. The CDR3 extends over 15 amino acids. Trimming left V 0 bases short and J 2 bases short, with 9 bases between. CDR3 DNA sequence: TGTGCCAGCAGCGTAGAGCCCATACCTGGAAACACCATATATTTT. It yields the protein CASSVEPIPGNTIYF. The full variable domain, in which reference TRBV9 and TRBJ1-3 provide the parts outside the CDR3, is DSGVTQTPKHLITATGQRVTLRCSPRSGDLSVYWYQQSLDQGLQFLIQYYNGEERAKGNILERFSAQQFPDLHSELNLSSLELGDSALYFCASSVEPIPGNTIYFGEGSWLTVV.

The rearrangement uses TRBV2 and TRBJ2-7; 8 positions match TRBD1. The CDR3 is 13 amino acids. CDR1 and CDR2 (germline): SNHLY, FYNNEI. J was trimmed by 2 bases and V by 5 bases; bases with no gene match: 2. The CDR3 nucleotides are TGTGCCAGCAGTTGGACAGGGCCCTACGAGCAGTACTTC. Protein sequence: CASSWTGPYEQYF. The full variable domain, with the rest looked up from reference TRBV2 and TRBJ2-7, is EPEVTQTPSHQVTQMGQEVILRCVPISNHLYFYWYRQILGQKVEFLVSFYNNEISEKSEIFDDQFSVERPDGSNFTLKIRSTKLEDSAMYFCASSWTGPYEQYFGPGTRLTVT.

The chain couples TRBV3-1 (or the pseudogene TRBV3-2) to TRBJ1-1; tentatively, D is TRBD1 (5 bases). Germline V CDR1 and CDR2: LGHDT, YNNKEL (reference sequence). The CDR3 has 14 amino acids. The V gene lost 4 bases and the J gene lost 5 bases, with 14 bases spanning the gap. The CDR3 sequence: CASSRSRAGTEAFF. The CDR3 DNA reads TGTGCCAGCAGCCGAAGCAGGGCGGGAACTGAAGCTTTCTTT.

The V call is TRBV7-6, the J call TRBJ1-1; D call uncertain. The CDR3 contains 14 residues. Trimming removed 4 bases from V and 0 bases from J, with 9 bases in between. Germline CDR1 SGHVS, CDR2 FNYEAQ. The CDR3 DNA reads TGTGCCAGCAGCTCGACACTTTTGAACACTGAAGCTTTCTTT. It yields the protein CASSSTLLNTEAFF.

This clone appeared a single time. The rearrangement joins TRBV14 to TRBJ1-2; no clear D gene. Germline lookup yields CDR1 SGHDN and CDR2 FVKESK. The CDR3 loop spans 15 amino acids. V gave up 2 bases and J gave up 1 base, with 11 bases separating them. The CDR3 here is CASSQSAALNYGYTF. The CDR3 nucleotides read TGTGCCAGCAGCCAATCGGCGGCTCTTAACTATGGCTACACCTTC.

This sequence joins TRBV6-5 and TRBJ1-5, with 8 bases identical to TRBD1. Germline CDR1 MNHEY, CDR2 SVGAGI. The V gene end was trimmed by 2 bases and the J gene end by 6 bases; junction bases not matched to a gene: 9. The CDR3 sequence is 16 residues long. The DNA for the CDR3 is TGTGCCAGCAGTTACCTCGACAGGGGTGGAGGTCAGCCCCAGCATTTT. Translated, it gives CASSYLDRGGGQPQHF.

The rearrangement links TRBV5-6 to TRBJ2-1; 12 bases align to TRBD2. V lost 0 bases, J lost 9 bases, and 7 bases stayed unmatched. The CDR3 totals 16 residues. Germline CDR1 is SGHDT and CDR2 is YYEEEE. The CDR3 loop reads CASSLAATSGGGEQFF. DNA of the CDR3: TGTGCCAGCAGCTTGGCCGCGACTAGCGGGGGAGGTGAGCAGTTCTTC. Complete variable domain (other parts from reference TRBV5-6 and TRBJ2-1): DAGVTQSPTHLIKTRGQQVTLRCSPKSGHDTVSWYQQALGQGPQFIFQYYEEEERQRGNFPDRFSGHQFPNYSSELNVNALLLGDSALYLCASSLAATSGGGEQFFGPGTRLTVL.

The CDR3 DNA reads as TGTGCCAGCAGTAAGAGCGGGGAGCTGTTTTTT. Translated, it gives CASSKSGELFF. The chain links TRBV12-3 or TRBV12-4 to TRBJ2-2; unclear D gene. The CDR3 spans 11 residues. Trimming took 5 bases from V and 7 from J, leaving 5 bases between them.

In this sample, this clone turned up once. One junction end does not reproduce the germline sequence, and a read error may be involved. The chain is built from TRBV6-5 and TRBJ1-6; TRBD1 agrees at 8 bases. Germline CDR1 and CDR2: MNHEY and SVGAGI. This CDR3 has 16 residues. This CDR3 reads CASSHSSNRGDSPLHF. The CDR3 DNA is TGTGCCAGCAGTCACTCGAGCAACAGGGGGGATTCACCCCTCCACTTT.

The V gene is TRBV5-1, the J gene TRBJ2-7, with D perhaps TRBD1 (5 bases). Germline assignment: CDR1 SGHRS and CDR2 YFSETQ. Between the trimmed V and J ends, which lost 4 bases and 5 bases, there was a span of 19 bases. The CDR3 sequence is 15 residues long. The CDR3 region has the DNA TGCGCCAGCAGCGGCAACAGGCGAGAGGTGGACGAGCAGTACTTC. It specifies CASSGNRREVDEQYF.

This chain links TRBV7-2 with TRBJ1-2, with a tentative D call TRBD1 (6 bases). Trimming took 5 bases from V and 0 from J, leaving 13 bases between them. Germline-derived CDR1 and CDR2 are SGHTA and FQGNSA. The CDR3 is made up of 15 amino acids. The CDR3 nucleotides read TGTGCCAGCAGCGGCCGGACAGCCACTAACTATGGCTACACCTTC. Residues: CASSGRTATNYGYTF.

The V and J genes are TRBV7-9 and TRBJ1-1; no clear D. Germline lookup yields CDR1 SEHNR and CDR2 FQNEAQ (reference sequence). V was trimmed by 8 bases and J by 0 bases, leaving 7 bases between them. The CDR3 is made up of 12 amino acids. CDR3 sequence reads: CASGGVNTEAFF. CDR3 nucleotide sequence: TGTGCCAGCGGCGGGGTGAACACTGAAGCTTTCTTT.

The chain carries TRBV6-5 and TRBJ2-3; the D gene is possibly TRBD1 (6 bases). V shed 6 bases and J shed 1 base, with 14 bases lying between them. This CDR3 is built from 15 residues. Germline CDR1 is MNHEY and CDR2 is SVGAGI. The CDR3 protein is CASRPFEGGTDTQYF. The CDR3 DNA is TGTGCCAGCAGGCCATTCGAGGGGGGCACAGATACGCAGTATTTT.